This T cell receptor beta chain appears in the sequencing data of a study of T-cell reconstitution after alpha-beta-depleted transplantation in children. Study-level findings and limits: The authors attributed T-cell counts and diversity one year after transplant mostly to newly produced T cells. Reportedly, roughly two months post-transplant, alpha-beta T cells arose from several hundred expanded graft clones. Some patients' high day-60 TCRbeta diversity was traced to surviving recipient T cells and thymic progenitors.

Deletions cut 6 bases from V and 5 bases from J, with 16 bases between. Per germline, CDR1 SNHLY and CDR2 FYNNEI. CDR3 length: 14 amino acids. A TCRbeta library incorporating unique molecular identifiers was prepared. TCRdb itself ran the PCR reads through MiXCR, one entry per CDR3 protein. In the table there are around 960,000 distinct CDR3 sequences, 25% to 30% of which are singletons. As regards this clonotype: Its antigen is unknown.

The chain couples TRBV2 to TRBJ2-5; TRBD2 is a possible D gene (5 bases). Sequencing used PBMCs, mostly from graft donor cells, obtained 360 days after TCRalphabeta/CD19-depleted stem cell transplant. The sequence was obtained from a boy in the first two years of life who had a stem cell transplant for SCID, so the T cells may come from the graft donor. The CDR3 DNA follows: TGTGCCAGCAGAGGAGAGGGTTTCTGGGAGACCCAGTACTTC. Translated: CASRGEGFWETQYF.